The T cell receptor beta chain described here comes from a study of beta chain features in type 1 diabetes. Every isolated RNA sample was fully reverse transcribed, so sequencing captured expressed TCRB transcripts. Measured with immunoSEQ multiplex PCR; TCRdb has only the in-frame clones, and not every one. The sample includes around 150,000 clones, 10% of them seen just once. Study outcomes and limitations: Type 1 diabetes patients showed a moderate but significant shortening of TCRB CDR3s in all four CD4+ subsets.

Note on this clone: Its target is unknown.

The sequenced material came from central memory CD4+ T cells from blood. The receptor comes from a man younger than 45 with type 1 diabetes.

The CDR3 reads CASSSGTSGRGTFYEQYF. CDR3 nucleotide sequence: TGCGCCAGCAGCTCCGGGACTAGCGGGAGGGGAACCTTCTACGAGCAGTACTTC. V is TRBV5-1 and J is TRBJ2-7, with TRBD2 matching over 16 bases. J lost 3 bases, V lost 3 bases, and 9 bases had no gene match. Looked up from germline, CDR1 is SGHRS and CDR2 is YFSETQ. This CDR3 region has 18 residues.